This T cell receptor beta chain came from a study of OX40 agonist ivuxolimab in advanced cancers. The study, taken as a whole, reports: Blood T cells, both CD4+ and CD8+, expanded clonally by week 6 at 0.1 to 3.0 mg/kg.

To note about this clone: Its antigen is unknown.

Prior autoimmune disease or systemic immunosuppression barred patients. Sampling of blood occurred at baseline, cycle 4 day 1, and cycle 7 day 1. There are 17 residues in the CDR3. J was trimmed by 2 bases and V by 6 bases; bases with no gene match: 4. Germline CDR1 MDHEN, CDR2 SYDVKM. This table comes from immunoSEQ multiplex PCR, and its TCRdb copy is limited to in-frame clones, with some not included. The table has 45,000 or so clones, about four fifths seen once; the top ten hold roughly 2.2%. The rearrangement links TRBV28 to TRBJ2-6; 13 bases match TRBD2. This receptor was identified in an adult with an advanced solid tumor such as melanoma, head and neck, liver or kidney cancer. This specimen was CD4+ or CD8+ T cells sorted from blood, taken in a trial of the OX40 agonist ivuxolimab. The CDR3 protein is CASSGLAGEPGANVLTF. Written as DNA, the CDR3 is TGTGCCAGCAGCGGACTAGCGGGAGAGCCTGGGGCCAACGTCCTGACTTTC.